Included here is one TCR beta chain sequence, with context. V shed 6 bases and J shed 6 bases, with 11 bases lying between them. This CDR3 has 12 amino acids. CDR1 is MNHEY and CDR2 is SVGAGI in the germline V gene. This sample is part of a study of blood T cell repertoires in COVID-19. Turning to the study itself: The United States, Italy and Spain were the sources of the acute and convalescent COVID-19 samples. Sample material is recorded as cDNA or gDNA derived from T cells, B-cell-depleted T cells, or PBMCs.

Original processing notes: It was from reference gene primer amplification that nucleated cell counts were estimated. Profiling relied on immunoSEQ multiplex PCR, and the TCRdb table lists in-frame clones only, not all of them. The V and J calls and clone size were taken over from that table, and D and trimming were inferred from the DNA. The sample consists of about 87,000 clones, over 70% of them appearing once. The TCR was taken from an elderly man with acute or convalescent COVID-19. Sequenced: peripheral blood. The rearrangement links TRBV6-5 to TRBJ1-2; no definite D call. CDR3 in DNA: TGTGCCAGCAGGACTCCACTCGATGGCTACACCTTC. It encodes CASRTPLDGYTF.